Shown below are 27 T cell receptor beta chains from a single sample sequenced in a study of blood T cell repertoires in COVID-19. Only in-frame clones appear in the TCRdb table, and some are missing; sequencing was by immunoSEQ multiplex PCR. The sample shows about 150,000 clones, around 90% of them seen only once. Specimen: peripheral blood. The receptors come from a woman between 55 and 75 years old with active or convalescent COVID-19.

Here the CDR3 DNA reads TGTGCCAGCAGACGATCGACAGGGCTCTGGCATTTT. Encoded protein: CASRRSTGLWHF. This sequence joins TRBV12-3 or TRBV12-4 and TRBJ1-5; 7 nucleotides align to TRBD1. The CDR3 runs 12 residues. Trimming took 6 bases from V and 15 from J; bases not matched to a gene: 11.

The genes are TRBV15 and TRBJ1-1; D is unresolved. The CDR3 consists of 12 residues. The V gene's germline CDR1 is LNHNV and CDR2 YYDKDF (reference sequence). V lost 5 bases and J 1 base, leaving 5 bases between the germline ends. The CDR3 DNA is TGTGCCACCAGCGCAGAGAACACTGAAGCTTTCTTT. This gives the protein CATSAENTEAFF.

The chain combines TRBV19 with TRBJ1-2; D is possibly TRBD1 (6 bases). Trimming shortened V by 7 bases and J by 4 bases, and 16 bases separated the two germline ends. CDR3 length: 14 residues. The V gene's germline CDR1 is LNHDA and CDR2 SQIVND (reference sequence). CDR3 amino acids: CASTTAGQFYGYTF. DNA of the CDR3: TGTGCCAGTACCACCGCAGGACAGTTCTATGGCTACACCTTC.

This clone was seen once. V usage is TRBV19 and J usage is TRBJ2-1; a possible D gene is TRBD1 (6 bases). Germline V gene data show CDR1 as LNHDA and CDR2 as SQIVND (reference sequence). V shed 6 bases and J shed 4 bases, with 16 bases lying between them. The CDR3 is 15 residues long. CDR3 region: CASRAGQWVYNEQFF. The CDR3 DNA sequence: TGTGCCAGTAGGGCCGGACAGTGGGTTTACAATGAGCAGTTCTTC.

This clone was recorded once. The rearrangement uses TRBV6-4 and TRBJ2-7; possibly TRBD2 for D (6 bases). V lost 2 bases, J lost 6 bases, and 11 bases lay in between. There are 13 residues in the CDR3. Germline V gene sequence: CDR1 MRHNA, CDR2 SNTAGT. The CDR3 protein is CASSDGGLGEQYF. In DNA, the CDR3 is TGTGCCAGCAGTGACGGGGGACTGGGCGAGCAGTACTTC.

The chain has TRBV7-9 and TRBJ1-2; weak D call: TRBD1 (6 bases). The length of the CDR3 is 13 residues. Germline V gene sequence: CDR1 SEHNR, CDR2 FQNEAQ (reference sequence). V lost 1 base to trimming and J lost 6 bases, with 9 bases between them. CDR3 loop: CASSLEQGNGYTF. The CDR3 bases are TGTGCCAGCAGCTTAGAGCAGGGGAATGGCTACACCTTC.

The CDR3 loop is CASSTGQGLNTEAFF. The CDR3 bases are TGCGCCAGCAGCACGGGACAGGGCTTGAACACTGAAGCTTTCTTT. This chain uses TRBV5-1 with TRBJ1-1; TRBD1 matches 9 bases. CDR3 length equals 15 residues. Trimming removed 4 bases from V and 0 bases from J; junction bases left unmatched: 4. The germline V gene encodes CDR1 SGHRS and CDR2 YFSETQ.

The chain recombines TRBV19 with TRBJ1-1; 9 nucleotides match TRBD1. Per the germline V gene, CDR1 is LNHDA and CDR2 is SQIVND (reference sequence). The CDR3 loop spans 14 amino acids. The V segment lost 7 bases and the J segment 7 bases; nucleotides outside the gene matches: 10. As DNA, the CDR3 is TGTGCCAGTATATCCCCCACAGGGGGCTTTGAAGCTTTCTTT. Encoded protein: CASISPTGGFEAFF.

This rearrangement joins TRBV6-5 to TRBJ1-6; D gene uncertain. This CDR3 contains 16 residues. The V end lost 0 bases, the J end lost 11 bases, and 17 bases lay between the germline ends. Per the germline V gene, CDR1 is MNHEY and CDR2 is SVGAGI. This CDR3 reads CASSYSSAPGIPPLHF. The CDR3 DNA is TGTGCCAGCAGTTACTCATCGGCGCCCGGGATTCCACCCCTCCACTTT.

This rearrangement joins TRBV6-5 to TRBJ2-3; D gene unclear. CDR1 is MNHEY, CDR2 SVGAGI, per germline. The V gene lost 10 bases and the J gene lost 4 bases, with 12 bases spanning the gap. The CDR3 runs 12 residues. CDR3 amino acids: CATTPPADTQYF. The CDR3 nucleotides read TGTGCCACCACCCCCCCGGCAGATACGCAGTATTTT.

This chain uses TRBV9 with TRBJ1-1, with no clear D. The germline V gene has CDR1 SGDLS and CDR2 YYNGEE. Between the trimmed V and J ends, which lost 0 bases and 2 bases, there was a span of 11 bases. This CDR3 spans 15 amino acids. The CDR3 reads CASSVDPGTNTEAFF. CDR3 in DNA: TGTGCCAGCAGCGTAGACCCGGGAACTAACACTGAAGCTTTCTTT.

This rearrangement joins TRBV12-3 or TRBV12-4 to TRBJ1-1; D not certain. The CDR3 has 11 amino acids. The ends were cut back, 8 bases at V and 7 bases at J, with 11 bases in the middle. In DNA, the CDR3 is TGTGCCAGCTCAAAGTGGAGTGAAGCTTTCTTT. Protein sequence: CASSKWSEAFF.

This chain uses TRBV2 with TRBJ2-7, with 13 bases that match TRBD2. V was clipped by 5 bases and J by 7 bases; unmatched bases: 2. Germline values: CDR1 SNHLY, CDR2 FYNNEI. CDR3 length: 13 amino acids. DNA of the CDR3: TGTGCCAGCAGTCCGGGACTAGCGGGGGAGCAGTACTTC. This sequence encodes CASSPGLAGEQYF. The whole variable domain, filled in from reference TRBV2 and TRBJ2-7, reads EPEVTQTPSHQVTQMGQEVILRCVPISNHLYFYWYRQILGQKVEFLVSFYNNEISEKSEIFDDQFSVERPDGSNFTLKIRSTKLEDSAMYFCASSPGLAGEQYFGPGTRLTVT.

This clone was detected only a few times. The chain couples TRBV10-1 to TRBJ2-3; D gene unclear. This CDR3 comprises 13 residues. Germline loops: CDR1 WNHNN, CDR2 SYGVQD (reference sequence). V shed 3 bases and J shed 2 bases, with 6 bases lying between them. The CDR3 coding sequence is TGCGCCAGCAGTGAAACTATCACAGATACGCAGTATTTT. Its translation is CASSETITDTQYF.

The chain links TRBV4-1 to TRBJ1-2; D uncertain. The CDR3 is 14 amino acids. Deletions cut 3 bases from V and 4 bases from J, with 12 bases between. Germline values: CDR1 MGHRA, CDR2 YSYEKL. CDR3 nucleotide sequence: TGCGCCAGCAGCCAGCCGGGTCTAAGCTATGGCTACACCTTC. It codes for CASSQPGLSYGYTF.

V is TRBV6-2 or TRBV6-3 and J is TRBJ2-5; a possible D gene is TRBD2 (5 bases). Trimming took 6 bases from V and 7 from J, leaving 24 bases between them. The CDR3 is made up of 16 amino acids. The germline V gene encodes CDR1 MNHEY and CDR2 SVGEGT. CDR3 protein: CASSLDEGIKIGTQYF. The CDR3 bases are TGTGCCAGCAGCCTTGACGAGGGTATCAAGATCGGGACCCAGTACTTC.

The chain joins TRBV3-1 (or the pseudogene TRBV3-2) to TRBJ2-7, with D possibly matching TRBD1 (7 bases). In germline, CDR1 is LGHDT, CDR2 YNNKEL (reference sequence). Trimming left V 4 bases short and J 5 bases short, with 12 bases between. CDR3 length equals 13 residues. The chain's CDR3 is CASSLDRTNEQYF. CDR3 DNA: TGTGCCAGCAGCCTGGACAGGACTAACGAGCAGTACTTC.

The gene calls are TRBV6-5 and TRBJ1-2; D not resolved. Trimming pared 2 bases from V and 1 base from J, leaving 8 bases between. Germline V CDR1 and CDR2: MNHEY, SVGAGI. The CDR3 is 14 amino acids. CDR3 sequence reads: CASSYTTFNYGYTF. CDR3 sequence (DNA): TGTGCCAGCAGTTACACTACCTTTAACTATGGCTACACCTTC.

This clone was recorded once. This chain links TRBV19 with TRBJ2-2, with TRBD2 matching over 9 bases. The CDR3 covers 14 residues. The V segment lost 3 bases and the J segment 5 bases; nucleotides outside the gene matches: 1. In germline, CDR1 is LNHDA, CDR2 SQIVND (reference sequence). CDR3 amino acids: CASSILAGTGELFF. CDR3 nucleotides: TGTGCCAGTAGTATTCTAGCGGGGACCGGGGAGCTGTTTTTT.

This clone appeared a single time. The gene calls are TRBV7-2 and TRBJ2-1; TRBD2 matches 9 bases. V trimming: 5 bases; J trimming: 15 bases; junction bases outside the gene matches: 8. Germline CDR1 is SGHTA and CDR2 is FQGNSA. The CDR3 is 12 amino acids. CDR3 DNA: TGTGCCAGCAGCGCGCGGGGGGGCCGTGTGTTCTTC. Protein: CASSARGGRVFF.

V gene TRBV12-3 or TRBV12-4 combines with J gene TRBJ1-5; 8 nucleotides align to TRBD1. CDR3 length: 13 residues. Germline trimming cut 2 bases from V and 11 bases from J; bases unmatched to any gene: 5. The CDR3 sequence: CASSLTGGLSQHF. CDR3 nucleotide sequence: TGTGCCAGCAGTTTAACAGGGGGTTTGTCCCAGCATTTT.

The V call is TRBV5-1, the J call TRBJ2-3; 7 nucleotides align to TRBD2. The CDR3 is 14 amino acids. The trim removed 2 bases at V and 5 bases at J, leaving 5 bases unmatched. Germline V lookup: CDR1 SGHRS, CDR2 YFSETQ. The CDR3 region is CASSFGGLLDTQYF. Written as DNA, the CDR3 is TGCGCCAGCAGCTTTGGGGGACTACTAGATACGCAGTATTTT.

J is TRBJ1-3 and V is TRBV5-1, with D tentatively TRBD1 (5 bases). The V end lost 4 bases, the J end lost 2 bases, and 19 bases lay between the germline ends. CDR1 is SGHRS, CDR2 YFSETQ, per germline. This CDR3 is 17 amino acids long. In DNA, the CDR3 is TGCGCCAGCAGCCCGGATCATGGGGCCGCCGCTGGAAACACCATATATTTT. It specifies CASSPDHGAAAGNTIYF.

This chain uses TRBV2 with TRBJ1-5, with a tentative D call TRBD1 (5 bases). The V and J ends lost 9 bases and 2 bases respectively, with 14 bases between them. Germline CDR1 and CDR2: SNHLY and FYNNEI. The CDR3 is 14 amino acids. This chain's CDR3 is CASKKQVGNQPQHF. DNA of the CDR3: TGTGCCAGTAAAAAACAGGTGGGCAATCAGCCCCAGCATTTT.

The chain links TRBV4-3 to TRBJ1-2; TRBD1 might be the D (5 bases). This CDR3 is 16 amino acids long. CDR1 LGHNA and CDR2 YSLEER come from the germline V gene. V lost 0 bases, J lost 1 base, and 12 bases lay in between. Written as DNA, the CDR3 is TGCGCCAGCAGCCAAGACCGGCAGGGCGATAACTATGGCTACACCTTC. Its protein is CASSQDRQGDNYGYTF.

This chain joins TRBV10-2 and TRBJ2-1; TRBD2 matches at 9 bases. The CDR3 has 14 amino acids. V lost 8 bases, J lost 1 base, and 3 bases stayed unmatched. CDR1 and CDR2 (germline): WSHSY, SAAADI. In DNA, the CDR3 is TGCGCCAGCTCAAGCGGGGGGTCCTACAATGAGCAGTTCTTC. Amino acids: CASSSGGSYNEQFF.

The chain uses TRBV5-1 and TRBJ2-7; 9 bases match TRBD1. With V trimmed by 4 bases and J by 3 bases, 11 bases remained unmatched. This CDR3 has 16 residues. The germline CDR1 and CDR2 sequences are SGHRS and YFSETQ. CDR3 region: CASSQKSGQGLYEQYF. The CDR3, as DNA: TGCGCCAGCAGCCAGAAGTCGGGACAGGGCCTCTACGAGCAGTACTTC.